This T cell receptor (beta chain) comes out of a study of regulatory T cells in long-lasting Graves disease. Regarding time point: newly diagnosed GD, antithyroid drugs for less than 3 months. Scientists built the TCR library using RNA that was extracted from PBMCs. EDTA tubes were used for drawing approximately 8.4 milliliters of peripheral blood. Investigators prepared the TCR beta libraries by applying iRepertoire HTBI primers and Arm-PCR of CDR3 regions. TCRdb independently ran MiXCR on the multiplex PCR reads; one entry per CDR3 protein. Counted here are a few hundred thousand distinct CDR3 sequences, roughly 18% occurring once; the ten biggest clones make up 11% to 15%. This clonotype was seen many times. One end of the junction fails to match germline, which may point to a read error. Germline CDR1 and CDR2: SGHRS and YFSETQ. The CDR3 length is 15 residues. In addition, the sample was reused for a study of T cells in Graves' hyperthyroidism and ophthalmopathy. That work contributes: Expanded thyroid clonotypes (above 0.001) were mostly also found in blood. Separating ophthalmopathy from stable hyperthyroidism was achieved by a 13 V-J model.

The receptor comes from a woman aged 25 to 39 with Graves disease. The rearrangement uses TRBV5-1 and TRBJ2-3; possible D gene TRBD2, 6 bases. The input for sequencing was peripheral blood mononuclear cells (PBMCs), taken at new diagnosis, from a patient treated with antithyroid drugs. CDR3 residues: CASSRRDPSTDTQYF. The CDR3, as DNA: TGTGCCAGCAGCCGGCGGGATCCTAGCACAGATACGCAGTATTTT.